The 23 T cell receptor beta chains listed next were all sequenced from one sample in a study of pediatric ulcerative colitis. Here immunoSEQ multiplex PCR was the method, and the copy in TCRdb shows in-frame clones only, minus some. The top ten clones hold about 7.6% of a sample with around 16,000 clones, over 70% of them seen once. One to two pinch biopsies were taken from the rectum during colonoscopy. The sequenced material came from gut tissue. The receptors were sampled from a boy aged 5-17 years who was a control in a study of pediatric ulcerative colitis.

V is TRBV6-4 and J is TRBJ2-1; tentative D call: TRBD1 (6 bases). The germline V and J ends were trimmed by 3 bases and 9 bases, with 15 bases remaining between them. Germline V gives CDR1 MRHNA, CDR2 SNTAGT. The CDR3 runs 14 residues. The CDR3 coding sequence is TGTGCCAGCAGTGAGGCAACAGGGTTCGGTGAGCAGTTCTTC. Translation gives CASSEATGFGEQFF.

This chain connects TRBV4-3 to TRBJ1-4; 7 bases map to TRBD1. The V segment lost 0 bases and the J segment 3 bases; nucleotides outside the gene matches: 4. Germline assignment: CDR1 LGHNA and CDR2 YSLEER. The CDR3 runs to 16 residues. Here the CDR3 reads CASSQDWTGPNEKLFF. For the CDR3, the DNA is TGCGCCAGCAGCCAAGATTGGACAGGACCTAATGAAAAACTGTTTTTT.

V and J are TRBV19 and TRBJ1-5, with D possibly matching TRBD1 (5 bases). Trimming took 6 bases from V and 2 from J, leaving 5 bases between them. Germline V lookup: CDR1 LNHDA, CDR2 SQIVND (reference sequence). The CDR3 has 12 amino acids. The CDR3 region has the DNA TGTGCCAGTAGACAGGGCAATCAGCCCCAGCATTTT. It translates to CASRQGNQPQHF.

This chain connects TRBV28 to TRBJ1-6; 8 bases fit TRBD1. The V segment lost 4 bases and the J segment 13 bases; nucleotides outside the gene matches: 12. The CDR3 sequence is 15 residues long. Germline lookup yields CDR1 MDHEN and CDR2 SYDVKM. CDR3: CASSSQRTGPGPLHF. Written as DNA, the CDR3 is TGTGCCAGCAGTTCGCAAAGGACAGGGCCGGGGCCCCTCCACTTT. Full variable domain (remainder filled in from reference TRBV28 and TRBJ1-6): DVKVTQSSRYLVKRTGEKVFLECVQDMDHENMFWYRQDPGLGLRLIYFSYDVKMKEKGDIPEGYSVSREKKERFSLILESASTNQTSMYLCASSSQRTGPGPLHFGNGTRLTVT.

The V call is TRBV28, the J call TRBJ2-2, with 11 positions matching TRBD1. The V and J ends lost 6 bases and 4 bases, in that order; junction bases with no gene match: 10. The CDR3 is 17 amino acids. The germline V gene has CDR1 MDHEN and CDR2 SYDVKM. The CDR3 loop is CASSSYGGQGGTGELFF. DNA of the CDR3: TGTGCCAGCAGCTCTTACGGGGGACAGGGGGGCACCGGGGAGCTGTTTTTT.

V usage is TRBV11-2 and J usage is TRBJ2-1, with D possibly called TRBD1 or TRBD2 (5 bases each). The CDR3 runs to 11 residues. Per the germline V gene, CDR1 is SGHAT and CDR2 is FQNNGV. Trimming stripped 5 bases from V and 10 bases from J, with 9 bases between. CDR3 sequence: CASSQRDEQFF. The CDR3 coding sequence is TGTGCCAGCAGCCAGAGGGACGAGCAGTTCTTC.

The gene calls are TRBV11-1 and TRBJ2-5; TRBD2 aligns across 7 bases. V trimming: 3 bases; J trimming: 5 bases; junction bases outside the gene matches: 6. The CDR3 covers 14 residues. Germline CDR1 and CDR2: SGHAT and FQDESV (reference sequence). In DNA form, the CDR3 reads TGTGCCAGCAGCTTCCGACTAGCAGAGGAGACCCAGTACTTC. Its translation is CASSFRLAEETQYF. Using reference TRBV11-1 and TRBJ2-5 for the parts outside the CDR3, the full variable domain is EAEVAQSPRYKITEKSQAVAFWCDPISGHATLYWYRQILGQGPELLVQFQDESVVDDSQLPKDRFSAERLKGVDSTLKIQPAELGDSAMYLCASSFRLAEETQYFGPGTRLLVL.

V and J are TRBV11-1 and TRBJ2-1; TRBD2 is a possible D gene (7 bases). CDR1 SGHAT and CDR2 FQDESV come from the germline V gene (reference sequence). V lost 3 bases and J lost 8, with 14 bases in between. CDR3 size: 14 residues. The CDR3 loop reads CASSFHKGGDEQFF. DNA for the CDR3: TGTGCCAGCAGCTTTCACAAGGGGGGGGATGAGCAGTTCTTC.

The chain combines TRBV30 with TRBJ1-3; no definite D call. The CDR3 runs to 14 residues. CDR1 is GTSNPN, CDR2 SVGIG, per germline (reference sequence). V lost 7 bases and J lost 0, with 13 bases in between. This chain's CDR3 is CASPGMGSGNTIYF. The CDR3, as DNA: TGTGCCTCCCCCGGGATGGGCTCTGGAAACACCATATATTTT.

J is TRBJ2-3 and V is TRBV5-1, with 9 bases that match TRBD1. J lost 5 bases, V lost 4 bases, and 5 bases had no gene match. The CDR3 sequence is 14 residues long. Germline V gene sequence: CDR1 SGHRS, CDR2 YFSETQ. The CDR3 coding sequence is TGCGCCAGCAGCGTCGGGACAGGGAGAGATACGCAGTATTTT. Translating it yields CASSVGTGRDTQYF. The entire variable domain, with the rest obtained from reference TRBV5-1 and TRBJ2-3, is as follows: KAGVTQTPRYLIKTRGQQVTLSCSPISGHRSVSWYQQTPGQGLQFLFEYFSETQRNKGNFPGRFSGRQFSNSRSEMNVSTLELGDSALYLCASSVGTGRDTQYFGPGTRLTVL.

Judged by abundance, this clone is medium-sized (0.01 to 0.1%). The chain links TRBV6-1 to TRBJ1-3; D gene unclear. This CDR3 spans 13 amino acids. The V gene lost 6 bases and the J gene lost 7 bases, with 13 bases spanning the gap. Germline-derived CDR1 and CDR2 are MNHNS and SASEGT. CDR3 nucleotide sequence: TGTGCCAGCAGCGGGGTAAAAGGGAACACCATATATTTT. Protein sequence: CASSGVKGNTIYF.

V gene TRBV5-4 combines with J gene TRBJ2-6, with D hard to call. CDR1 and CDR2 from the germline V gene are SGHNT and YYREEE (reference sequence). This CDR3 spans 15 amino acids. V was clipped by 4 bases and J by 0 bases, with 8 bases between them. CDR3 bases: TGTGCCAGCAGCAGCCCCTTCTCTGGGGCCAACGTCCTGACTTTC. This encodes CASSSPFSGANVLTF.

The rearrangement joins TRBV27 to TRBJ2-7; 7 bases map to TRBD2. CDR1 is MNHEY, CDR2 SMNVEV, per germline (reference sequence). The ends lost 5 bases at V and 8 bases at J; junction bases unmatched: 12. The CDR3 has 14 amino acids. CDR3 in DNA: TGTGCCAGCAGTGAACGGGACTACAGTACGCAGCAGTACTTC. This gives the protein CASSERDYSTQQYF.

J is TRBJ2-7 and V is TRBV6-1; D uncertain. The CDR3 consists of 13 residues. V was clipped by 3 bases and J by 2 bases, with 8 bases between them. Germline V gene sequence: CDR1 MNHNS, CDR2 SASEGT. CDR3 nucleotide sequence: TGTGCCAGCAGTGATGGCAGAACCTACGAGCAGTACTTC. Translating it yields CASSDGRTYEQYF.

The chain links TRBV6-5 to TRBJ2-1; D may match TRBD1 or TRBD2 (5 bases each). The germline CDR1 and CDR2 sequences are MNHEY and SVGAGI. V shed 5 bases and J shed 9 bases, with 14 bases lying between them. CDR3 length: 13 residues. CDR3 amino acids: CASSRHTGLEQFF. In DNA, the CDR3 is TGTGCCAGCAGTCGACACACAGGACTTGAGCAGTTCTTC.

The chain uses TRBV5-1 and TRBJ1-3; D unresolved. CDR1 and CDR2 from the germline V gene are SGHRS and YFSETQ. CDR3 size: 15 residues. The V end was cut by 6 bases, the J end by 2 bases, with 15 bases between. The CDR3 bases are TGCGCCAGCACGACGAAGGGAAGTCCTGGAAACACCATATATTTT. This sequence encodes CASTTKGSPGNTIYF.

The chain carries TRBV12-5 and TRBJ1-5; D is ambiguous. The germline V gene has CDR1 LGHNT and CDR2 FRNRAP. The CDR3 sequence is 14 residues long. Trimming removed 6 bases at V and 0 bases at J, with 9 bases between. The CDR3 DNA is TGTGCTAGTGGGTCGATAGATAGCAATCAGCCCCAGCATTTT. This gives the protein CASGSIDSNQPQHF.

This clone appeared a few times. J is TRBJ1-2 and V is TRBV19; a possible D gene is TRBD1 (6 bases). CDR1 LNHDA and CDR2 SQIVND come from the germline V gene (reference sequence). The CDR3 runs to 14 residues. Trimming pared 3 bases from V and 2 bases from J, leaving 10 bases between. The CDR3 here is CASSIQGLNYGYTF. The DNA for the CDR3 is TGTGCCAGTAGTATCCAGGGGCTCAACTATGGCTACACCTTC. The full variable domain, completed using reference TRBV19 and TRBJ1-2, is DGGITQSPKYLFRKEGQNVTLSCEQNLNHDAMYWYRQDPGQGLRLIYYSQIVNDFQKGDIAEGYSVSREKKESFPLTVTSAQKNPTAFYLCASSIQGLNYGYTFGSGTRLTVV.

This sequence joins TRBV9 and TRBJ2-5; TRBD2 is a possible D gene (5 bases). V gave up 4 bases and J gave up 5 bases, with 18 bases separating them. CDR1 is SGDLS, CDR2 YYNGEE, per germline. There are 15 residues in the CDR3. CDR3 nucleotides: TGTGCCAGCAGCCCCGAACCAACTAGTGGGGAGACCCAGTACTTC. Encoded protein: CASSPEPTSGETQYF. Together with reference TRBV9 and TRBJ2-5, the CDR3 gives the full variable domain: DSGVTQTPKHLITATGQRVTLRCSPRSGDLSVYWYQQSLDQGLQFLIQYYNGEERAKGNILERFSAQQFPDLHSELNLSSLELGDSALYFCASSPEPTSGETQYFGPGTRLLVL.

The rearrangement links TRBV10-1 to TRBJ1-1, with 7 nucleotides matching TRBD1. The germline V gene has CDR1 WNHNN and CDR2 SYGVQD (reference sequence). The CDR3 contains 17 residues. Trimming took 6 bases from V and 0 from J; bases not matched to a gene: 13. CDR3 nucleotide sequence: TGCGCCAGCAGCCTCAGGCCGGGACAGCTTATGAACACTGAAGCTTTCTTT. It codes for CASSLRPGQLMNTEAFF.

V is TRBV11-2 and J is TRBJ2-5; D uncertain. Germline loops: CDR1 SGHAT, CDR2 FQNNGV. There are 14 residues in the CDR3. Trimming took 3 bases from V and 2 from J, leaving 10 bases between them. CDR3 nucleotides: TGTGCCAGCAGCTTGACGGCGGAGCAAGAGACCCAGTACTTC. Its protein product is CASSLTAEQETQYF.

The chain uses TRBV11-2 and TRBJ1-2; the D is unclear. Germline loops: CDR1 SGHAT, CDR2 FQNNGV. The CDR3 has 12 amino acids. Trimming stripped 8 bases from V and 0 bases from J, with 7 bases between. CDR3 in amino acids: CASSAANYGYTF. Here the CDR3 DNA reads TGTGCCAGCTCGGCAGCTAACTATGGCTACACCTTC.

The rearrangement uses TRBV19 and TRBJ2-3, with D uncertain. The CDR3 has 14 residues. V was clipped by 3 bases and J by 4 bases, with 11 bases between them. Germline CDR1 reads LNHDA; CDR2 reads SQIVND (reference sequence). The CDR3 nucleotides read TGTGCCAGTAGTATTCTCGGCTCCCCAGATACGCAGTATTTT. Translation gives CASSILGSPDTQYF.